The 4 T cell receptor beta chains reported below all come from one sample, sequenced in a study of blood T cell repertoires in COVID-19. Libraries were prepared by immunoSEQ multiplex PCR; TCRdb keeps only in-frame clonotypes and omits some of them. Of about 400,000 clones in the sample, roughly 89% were seen once. The sequenced material came from PBMCs or T cells enriched from blood (not recorded which). These receptors all stem from a woman in her twenties or thirties who had recovered from COVID-19.

The sample holds one count of this clone. V and J are TRBV7-2 and TRBJ2-1, with 16 bases aligning to TRBD2. CDR3 length equals 17 residues. The trim removed 5 bases at V and 6 bases at J, leaving 7 bases unmatched. CDR1 is SGHTA and CDR2 is FQGNSA in the germline V gene. The CDR3 region has the DNA TGTGCCAGCAGCCTGGGACTAGCGGGGGGGCCGTCCAATGAGCAGTTCTTC. It yields the protein CASSLGLAGGPSNEQFF.

This chain connects TRBV7-9 to TRBJ1-3, with D unresolved. V gave up 8 bases and J gave up 4 bases, with 6 bases separating them. This CDR3 is 11 amino acids long. Germline assignment: CDR1 SEHNR and CDR2 FQNEAQ (reference sequence). Written as DNA, the CDR3 is TGTGCCAGCGTAAGCGGAAACACCATATATTTT. It translates to CASVSGNTIYF. The variable domain in full, completed from reference TRBV7-9 and TRBJ1-3, reads DTGVSQNPRHKITKRGQNVTFRCDPISEHNRLYWYRQTLGQGPEFLTYFQNEAQLEKSRLLSDRFSAERPKGSFSTLEIQRTEQGDSAMYLCASVSGNTIYFGEGSWLTVV.

This chain links TRBV28 with TRBJ2-7; TRBD2 matches at 13 bases. Germline V gene sequence: CDR1 MDHEN, CDR2 SYDVKM. CDR3 size: 20 residues. The V and J ends lost 5 bases and 2 bases, in that order; junction bases with no gene match: 18. In DNA form, the CDR3 reads TGTGCCAGCAGTCCCATCCTCCGACGGACTAGCGGGGGCCTACCCTACGAGCAGTACTTC. Amino acids: CASSPILRRTSGGLPYEQYF.

The rearrangement joins TRBV28 to TRBJ2-7; tentatively, D is TRBD1 (7 bases). V lost 5 bases, J lost 4 bases, and 15 bases lay in between. The CDR3 has 14 amino acids. The germline gives CDR1 MDHEN, CDR2 SYDVKM. The CDR3 here is CASSTKQGRYEQYF. CDR3 coding DNA: TGTGCCAGCAGTACCAAACAGGGGAGGTACGAGCAGTACTTC.